This entry concerns a single T cell receptor (beta chain). Which antigen it targets is not known. Base qualities are not provided; no much larger clone lies one nucleotide away. These data are taken from a study of OX40 agonist ivuxolimab in advanced cancers. About the study as a whole: Ivuxolimab, which targeted the costimulatory receptor OX40 (CD134), was an agonistic, fully human IgG2 monoclonal antibody. A male proportion of roughly 80% and a mean age of about 60 years, ranging from 23 to 79, were recorded for the dose-escalation cohort. Peripheral TCRbeta sequencing was intended to test whether TCR sequence diversity was altered and clonal T-cell expansion was caused by ivuxolimab. Intravenous ivuxolimab was administered to patients every 2 weeks at six dose levels: 0.01, 0.1, 0.3, 1.5, 3 and 10 mg/kg. The paper describes the monotherapy dose-escalation part (N ≈ 52 patients) of the phase I trial of ivuxolimab. Prior anti-PD-1, anti-PD-L1 or anti-CTLA-4 therapy was permitted, and 40% of dose-escalation patients had received checkpoint inhibitors. Of the approximately 50 dose-escalation patients, hepatocellular carcinoma was present in approximately 20, melanoma in approximately 15, renal cell carcinoma in 9 and head and neck cancer in 9. Partial responses occurred in three dose-escalation patients: two with cutaneous melanoma and one with hepatocellular carcinoma.

Measured from the cysteine to the phenylalanine, the CDR3 is 16 residues long. The sequence is cut down to CDR3 DNA, 48 bases in frame from base 1. The trial excluded patients who had a history of autoimmune disease or who were on systemic immunosuppression. Peripheral blood for TCR sequencing was collected from all dose cohorts at baseline, on cycle 4 day 1, and on cycle 7 day 1. The samples were taken from a phase I, first-in-human, multicenter, open-label dose-escalation trial of ivuxolimab. Adults with locally advanced or metastatic melanoma, renal cell, hepatocellular, or head and neck squamous cell carcinoma were enrolled in the trial. Before TCR sequencing, CD4+ T cells and CD8+ T cells were sorted from peripheral blood as separate populations. Genomic DNA was isolated from the sorted cells so that the TCRbeta CDR3 region could be sequenced. The immunoSEQ Assay was used to sequence the TCRbeta CDR3 regions. Imported from immuneACCESS, the table was reduced by TCRdb to in-frame sequences with V and J called. These copies leave out some clones; in studies compared against another copy, an unresolved V gene accounts for under half, and the cause of the remainder is not known. The sample profile shows tens of thousands of clones; around 90% of them were found once. The ten most abundant clones make up more than 0.45% of the sample.

The paper's findings and limits, for the study overall: At doses from 0.1 to 3.0 mg/kg, clonal expansion was seen in both CD4+ and CD8+ blood T cells between baseline and week 6. Low levels of normalized T-cell clonal expansion were also seen in some patients who did not respond. Which antigens the clonally expanded peripheral T cells were specific for was not determined. In the 0.1-3.0 mg/kg groups, partial responders were among the patients with the lowest normalized peripheral clonal expansion, particularly in CD8+ T cells. After ivuxolimab, expanded clones were on average more numerous among CD8+ T cells than among CD4+ T cells.

This chain is built from TRBV12-2 and TRBJ2-1; TRBD2 is the table's D call, not checked against the DNA. TRBV12-2 is designated a pseudogene. Sequencing used CD4+ or CD8+ T cells sorted from blood, obtained in a trial of the OX40 agonist ivuxolimab. This clonotype was obtained from an adult with an advanced solid tumor such as melanoma, head and neck, liver or kidney cancer. The CDR3 reads as follows: CASRSVSGRAYNEQFF. The DNA sequence follows: TGTGCAAGTCGCAGTGTTAGCGGGAGGGCCTACAATGAGCAGTTCTTC.